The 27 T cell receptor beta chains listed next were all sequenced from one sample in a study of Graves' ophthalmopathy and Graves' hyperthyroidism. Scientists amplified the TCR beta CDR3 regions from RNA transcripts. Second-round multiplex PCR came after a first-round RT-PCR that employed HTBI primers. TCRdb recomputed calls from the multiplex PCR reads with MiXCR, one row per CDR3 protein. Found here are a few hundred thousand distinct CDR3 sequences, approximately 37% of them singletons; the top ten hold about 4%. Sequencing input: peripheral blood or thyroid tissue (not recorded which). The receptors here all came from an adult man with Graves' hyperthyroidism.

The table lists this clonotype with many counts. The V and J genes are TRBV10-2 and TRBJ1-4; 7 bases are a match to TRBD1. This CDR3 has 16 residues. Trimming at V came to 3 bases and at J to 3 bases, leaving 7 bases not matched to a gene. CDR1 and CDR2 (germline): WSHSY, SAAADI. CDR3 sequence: CASSDFDRVANEKLFF. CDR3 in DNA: TGCGCCAGCAGTGACTTCGACAGGGTAGCTAATGAAAAACTGTTTTTT.

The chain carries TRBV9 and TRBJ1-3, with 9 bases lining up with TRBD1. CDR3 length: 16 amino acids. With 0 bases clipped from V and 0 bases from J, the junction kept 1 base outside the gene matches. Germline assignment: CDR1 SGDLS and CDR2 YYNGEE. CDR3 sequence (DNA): TGTGCCAGCAGCGTAGGACAGGGGGACTCTGGAAACACCATATATTTT. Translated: CASSVGQGDSGNTIYF.

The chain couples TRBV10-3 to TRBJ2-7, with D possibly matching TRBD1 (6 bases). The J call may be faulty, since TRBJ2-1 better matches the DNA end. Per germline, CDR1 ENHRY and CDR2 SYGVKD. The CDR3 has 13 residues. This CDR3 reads CATRQDLYNEQFF. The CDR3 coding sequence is TGTGCCACCCGACAGGACCTCTACAATGAGCAGTTCTTC.

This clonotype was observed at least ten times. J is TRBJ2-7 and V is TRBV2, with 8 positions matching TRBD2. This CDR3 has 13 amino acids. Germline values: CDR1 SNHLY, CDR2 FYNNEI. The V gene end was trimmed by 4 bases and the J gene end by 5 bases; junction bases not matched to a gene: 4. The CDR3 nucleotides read TGTGCCAGCAGTGCTGGACTAGCCCACGAGCAGTACTTC. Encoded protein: CASSAGLAHEQYF.

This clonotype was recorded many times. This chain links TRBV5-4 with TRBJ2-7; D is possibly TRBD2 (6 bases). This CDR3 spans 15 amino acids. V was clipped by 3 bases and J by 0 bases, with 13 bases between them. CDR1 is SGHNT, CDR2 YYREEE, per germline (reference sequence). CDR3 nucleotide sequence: TGTGCCAGCAGCTCCGGGACTTTGAGCTCCTACGAGCAGTACTTC. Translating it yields CASSSGTLSSYEQYF.

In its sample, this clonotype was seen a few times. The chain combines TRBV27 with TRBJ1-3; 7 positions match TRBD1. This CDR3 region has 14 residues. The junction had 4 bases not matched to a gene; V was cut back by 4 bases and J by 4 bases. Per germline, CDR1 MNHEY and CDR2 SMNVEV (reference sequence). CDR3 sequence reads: CASSSGGLGNTIYF. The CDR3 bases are TGTGCCAGCAGTTCAGGGGGTCTAGGAAACACCATATATTTT.

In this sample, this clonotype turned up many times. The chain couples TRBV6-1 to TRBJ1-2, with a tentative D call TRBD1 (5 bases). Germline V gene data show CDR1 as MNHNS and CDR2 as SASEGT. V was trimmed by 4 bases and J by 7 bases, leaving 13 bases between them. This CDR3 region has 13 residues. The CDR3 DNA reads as TGTGCCAGCAGTGGGATGGGGGTTGGTGGCTACACCTTC. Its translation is CASSGMGVGGYTF.

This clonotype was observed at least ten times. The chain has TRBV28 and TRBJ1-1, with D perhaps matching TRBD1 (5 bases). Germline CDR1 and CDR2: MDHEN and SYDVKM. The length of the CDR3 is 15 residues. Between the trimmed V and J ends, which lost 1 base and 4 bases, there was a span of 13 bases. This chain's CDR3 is CASSLLQGGTTEAFF. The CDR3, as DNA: TGTGCCAGCAGTTTATTGCAGGGAGGGACCACTGAAGCTTTCTTT. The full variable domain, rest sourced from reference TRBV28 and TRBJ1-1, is DVKVTQSSRYLVKRTGEKVFLECVQDMDHENMFWYRQDPGLGLRLIYFSYDVKMKEKGDIPEGYSVSREKKERFSLILESASTNQTSMYLCASSLLQGGTTEAFFGQGTRLTVV.

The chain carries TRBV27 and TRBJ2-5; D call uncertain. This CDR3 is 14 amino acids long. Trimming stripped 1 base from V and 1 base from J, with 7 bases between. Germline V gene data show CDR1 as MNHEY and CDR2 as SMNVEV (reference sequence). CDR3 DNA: TGTGCCAGCAGTTTATTCGGCAGCCAAGAGACCCAGTACTTC. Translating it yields CASSLFGSQETQYF.

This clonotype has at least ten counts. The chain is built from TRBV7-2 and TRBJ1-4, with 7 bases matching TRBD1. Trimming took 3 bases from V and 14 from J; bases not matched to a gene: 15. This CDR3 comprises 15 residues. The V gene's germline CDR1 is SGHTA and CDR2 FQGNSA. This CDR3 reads CASSFLNLYRGELFF. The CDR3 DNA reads TGTGCCAGCAGCTTCCTCAACTTATACAGGGGAGAGCTGTTTTTT.

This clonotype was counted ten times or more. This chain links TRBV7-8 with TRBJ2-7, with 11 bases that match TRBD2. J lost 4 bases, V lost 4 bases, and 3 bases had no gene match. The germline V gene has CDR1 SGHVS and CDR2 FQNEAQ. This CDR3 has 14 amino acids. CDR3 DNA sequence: TGTGCCAGCAGCTCCGTAGCGGGGGGGTACGAGCAGTACTTC. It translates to CASSSVAGGYEQYF.

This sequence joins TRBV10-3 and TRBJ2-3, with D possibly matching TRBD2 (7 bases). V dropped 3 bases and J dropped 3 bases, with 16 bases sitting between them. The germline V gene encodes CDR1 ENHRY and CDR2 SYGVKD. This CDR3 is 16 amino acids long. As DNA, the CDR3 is TGTGCCATCAGTGATGCCGAGGGGGGGGGTACAGATACGCAGTATTTT. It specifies CAISDAEGGGTDTQYF.

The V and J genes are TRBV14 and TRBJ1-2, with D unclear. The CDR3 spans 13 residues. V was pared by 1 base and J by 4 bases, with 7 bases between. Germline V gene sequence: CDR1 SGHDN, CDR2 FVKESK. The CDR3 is CASSQVAGYGYTF. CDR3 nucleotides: TGTGCCAGCAGCCAAGTAGCCGGCTATGGCTACACCTTC.

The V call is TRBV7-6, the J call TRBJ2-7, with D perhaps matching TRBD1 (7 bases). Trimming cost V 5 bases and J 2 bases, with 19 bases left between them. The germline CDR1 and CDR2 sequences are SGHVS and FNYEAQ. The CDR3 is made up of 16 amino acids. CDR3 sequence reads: CASSLDREEKAYEQYF. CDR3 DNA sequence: TGTGCCAGCAGCCTCGACAGGGAGGAGAAAGCCTACGAGCAGTACTTC.

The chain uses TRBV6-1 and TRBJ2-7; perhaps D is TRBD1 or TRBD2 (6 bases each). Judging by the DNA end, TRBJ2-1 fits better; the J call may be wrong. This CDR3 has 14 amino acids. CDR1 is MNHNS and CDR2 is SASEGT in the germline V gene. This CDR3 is CASSYEGGRDEQFF. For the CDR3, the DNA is TGTGCCAGCAGTTACGAAGGGGGGCGCGATGAGCAGTTCTTC.

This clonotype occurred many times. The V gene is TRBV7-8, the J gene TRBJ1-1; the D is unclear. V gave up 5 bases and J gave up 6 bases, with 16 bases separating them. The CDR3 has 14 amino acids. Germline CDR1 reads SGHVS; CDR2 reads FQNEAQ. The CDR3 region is CASSPDGDGAEAFF. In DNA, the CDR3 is TGTGCCAGCAGCCCAGACGGTGATGGCGCTGAAGCTTTCTTT.

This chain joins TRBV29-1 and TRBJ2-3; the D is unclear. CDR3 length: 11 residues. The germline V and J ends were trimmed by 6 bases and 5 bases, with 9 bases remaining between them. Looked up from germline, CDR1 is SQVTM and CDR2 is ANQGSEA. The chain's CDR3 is CSVLRLDTQYF. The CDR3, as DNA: TGCAGCGTACTAAGGTTAGATACGCAGTATTTT.

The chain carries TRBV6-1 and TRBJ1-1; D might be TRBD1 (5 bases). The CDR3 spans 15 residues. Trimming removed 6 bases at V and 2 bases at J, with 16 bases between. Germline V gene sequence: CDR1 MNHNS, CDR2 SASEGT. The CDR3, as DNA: TGTGCCAGCAGCCATAATTGGGACCGTAACACTGAAGCTTTCTTT. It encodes CASSHNWDRNTEAFF.

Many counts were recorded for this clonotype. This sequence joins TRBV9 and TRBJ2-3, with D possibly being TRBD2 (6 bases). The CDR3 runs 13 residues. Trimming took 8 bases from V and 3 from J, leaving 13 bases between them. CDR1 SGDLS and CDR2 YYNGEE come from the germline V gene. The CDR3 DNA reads TGTGCCAGTTGGGGGGAGGAGACAGATACGCAGTATTTT. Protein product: CASWGEETDTQYF.

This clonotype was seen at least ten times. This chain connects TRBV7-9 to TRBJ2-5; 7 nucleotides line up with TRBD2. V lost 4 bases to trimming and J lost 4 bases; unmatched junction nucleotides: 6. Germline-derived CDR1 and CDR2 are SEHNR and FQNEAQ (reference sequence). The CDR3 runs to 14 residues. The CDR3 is CASSSFGRGETQYF. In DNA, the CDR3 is TGTGCCAGCAGCTCCTTTGGGAGGGGAGAGACCCAGTACTTC.

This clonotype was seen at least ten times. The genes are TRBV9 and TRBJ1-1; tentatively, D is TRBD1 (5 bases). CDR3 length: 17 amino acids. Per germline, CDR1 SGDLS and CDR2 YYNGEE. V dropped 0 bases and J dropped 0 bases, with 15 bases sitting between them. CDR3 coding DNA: TGTGCCAGCAGCGTAGCTCCCCAGGGACTCATGAACACTGAAGCTTTCTTT. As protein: CASSVAPQGLMNTEAFF.

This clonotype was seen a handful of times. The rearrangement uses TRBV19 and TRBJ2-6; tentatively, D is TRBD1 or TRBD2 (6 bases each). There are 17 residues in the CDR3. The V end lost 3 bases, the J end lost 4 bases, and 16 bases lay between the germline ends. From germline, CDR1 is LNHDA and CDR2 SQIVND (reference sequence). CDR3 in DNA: TGTGCCAGTAGTATCACGGGGGCCATGGGGGGGGCCAACGTCCTGACTTTC. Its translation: CASSITGAMGGANVLTF.

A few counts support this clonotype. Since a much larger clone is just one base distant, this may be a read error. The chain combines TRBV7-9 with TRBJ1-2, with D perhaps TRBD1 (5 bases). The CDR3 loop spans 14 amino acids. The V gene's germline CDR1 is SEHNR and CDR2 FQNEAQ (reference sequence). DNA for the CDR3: TGTGCCAGCAGCTTTCCGACAGCTAACCATGGCTACACCTTC. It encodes CASSFPTANHGYTF.

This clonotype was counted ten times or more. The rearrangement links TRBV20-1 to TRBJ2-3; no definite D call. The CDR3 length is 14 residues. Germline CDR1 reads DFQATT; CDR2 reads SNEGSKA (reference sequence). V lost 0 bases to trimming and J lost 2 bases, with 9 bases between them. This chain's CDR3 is CSARDVGLTDTQYF. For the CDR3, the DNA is TGCAGTGCTAGAGATGTCGGCCTCACAGATACGCAGTATTTT.

The CDR3 sequence: CASSPPGQLDQPQHF. The CDR3 DNA sequence: TGTGCCAGCTCACCACCGGGACAACTCGATCAGCCCCAGCATTTT. The chain joins TRBV18 to TRBJ1-5; possibly TRBD1 for D (6 bases). Trimming removed 0 bases from V and 5 bases from J, with 11 bases in between. CDR1 KGHSH and CDR2 LQKENI come from the germline V gene. The CDR3 contains 15 residues.

The CDR3 DNA follows: TGTGCCATCAGTGAGCCCATGGACAGTTCCTACAATGAGCAGTTCTTC. Its translation: CAISEPMDSSYNEQFF. J is TRBJ2-1 and V is TRBV10-3, with D maybe TRBD1 (6 bases). This CDR3 contains 16 residues. V was shortened by 2 bases and J by 1 base, with 12 bases between the two germline ends. Germline values: CDR1 ENHRY, CDR2 SYGVKD.

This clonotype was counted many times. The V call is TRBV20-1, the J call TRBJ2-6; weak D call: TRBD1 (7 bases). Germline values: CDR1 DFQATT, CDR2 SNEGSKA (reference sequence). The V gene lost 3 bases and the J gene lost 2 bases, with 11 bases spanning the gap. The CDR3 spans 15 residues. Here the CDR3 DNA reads TGCAGTGCTAGTGCGGGGACAGCTGGGGCCAACGTCCTGACTTTC. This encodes CSASAGTAGANVLTF.